These 14 T cell receptor beta chains share one sample of origin, sequenced in a study of tumor-infiltrating lymphocytes in primary liver carcinoma. Blood RNA was derived from unsorted whole blood, and germline DNA was extracted too. The researchers produced TCR beta cDNA from 400 to 650 ng total RNA with a constant-region primer. Three nested multiplex PCR rounds, a slightly modified ARM-PCR, produced the libraries for TCR beta. Running 10 cycles apiece, the first two PCR rounds relied on TRBV1-TRBV30 forward primers together with a C-beta reverse primer. Via MiXCR, TCRdb re-called the multiplex PCR reads, giving one row per CDR3 protein. The table records fewer than 350,000 distinct CDR3 sequences, approximately 60% of them present only once. Material: peripheral blood. The receptors shown here come from a man aged 40-55 years with primary liver carcinoma and hepatitis B virus infection.

This clonotype was seen a single time. This sequence joins TRBV28 and TRBJ2-2; unclear D gene. Trimming left V 6 bases short and J 0 bases short, with 11 bases between. CDR1 and CDR2 (germline): MDHEN, SYDVKM. The CDR3 runs to 15 residues. For the CDR3, the DNA is TGTGCCAGCAGGCCTCCAGCGTCGAACACCGGGGAGCTGTTTTTT. The encoded protein is CASRPPASNTGELFF.

Comment on this clonotype: At one of its ends the junction is not consistent with the germline gene, which may arise from a read error. The chain is built from TRBV4-2 and TRBJ2-3; 7 bases are a match to TRBD2. Germline CDR1 reads LGHNA; CDR2 reads YNFKEQ. This CDR3 has 17 residues. The CDR3 reads CASSEDRLAVGLDTQYF. The CDR3 DNA sequence: TGTGCCAGCAGCGAAGATAGGCTAGCGGTAGGGTTAGATACGCAGTATTTT.

With respect to this clonotype: This may be a read error, as it is one base from a much larger clone. The rearrangement uses TRBV11-2 and TRBJ2-1, with D perhaps assigned TRBD1 or TRBD2 (6 bases each). CDR3 length equals 15 residues. The germline V gene encodes CDR1 SGHAT and CDR2 FQNNGV. Here the CDR3 reads CASSLGGASANELFF. The CDR3 nucleotides read TGTGCCAGCAGCTTAGGGGGGGCGAGCGCCAATGAGCTGTTCTTC. The full variable domain, its missing parts supplied by reference TRBV11-2 and TRBJ2-1, is EAGVAQSPRYKIIEKRQSVAFWCNPISGHATLYWYQQILGQGPKLLIQFQNNGVVDDSQLPKDRFSAERLKGVDSTLKIQPAKLEDSAVYLCASSLGGASANELFFGPGTRLTVL.

About this clonotype itself: A much larger clone sits a single nucleotide away, making a read error possible. This CDR3 is missing its conserved last phenylalanine or tryptophan, likely due to a read error. The J gene is TRBJ1-2, the V gene TRBV10-3; no firm D call. Trimming cost V 1 base and J 11 bases, with 8 bases left between them. Per the germline V gene, CDR1 is ENHRY and CDR2 is SYGVKD. The CDR3 has 11 residues. CDR3 bases: TGTGCCATCAGTGAGTTGGGCCAGTACACCATC. It codes for CAISELGQYTI.

Notes on this clonotype: Being one base from a much bigger clone, this may be a read error. As the CDR3 is not closed by the conserved phenylalanine or tryptophan, this likely results from a read error. The chain carries TRBV6-5 and TRBJ2-7, with D possibly being TRBD1 (6 bases). V was clipped by 5 bases and J by 5 bases, with 16 bases between them. The length of the CDR3 is 14 residues. CDR1 MNHEY and CDR2 SVGAGI come from the germline V gene. In DNA, the CDR3 is TGTGCCAGCAGTCCGGGACATCCCCTGGACGAGCAGTACATC. Protein sequence: CASSPGHPLDEQYI.

In its sample, this clonotype was seen once. With a much larger clone just one base away, this may be a read error. CDR3 in amino acids: CASTDLGDSYEQYF. In DNA form, the CDR3 reads TGTGCCAGCACCGACCTTGGGGATTCCTACGAGCAGTACTTC. The J gene is TRBJ2-7, the V gene TRBV6-2 or TRBV6-3, with D unclear. Germline V CDR1 and CDR2: MNHEY, SVGEGT. This CDR3 is 14 amino acids long. V was clipped by 7 bases and J by 1 base, with 14 bases between them.

Worth noting for this clonotype: This clone may be a read error of a much larger clone one base away. The chain has TRBV6-2 or TRBV6-3 and TRBJ2-1, with 8 positions matching TRBD2. V dropped 5 bases and J dropped 12; count of bases not matched to a gene: 6. The CDR3 is 12 amino acids. CDR1 is MNHEY and CDR2 is SVGEGT in the germline V gene. The CDR3 bases are TGTGCCAGCAGTAATTTAGCGGGGATGCAGTTCTTC. It encodes CASSNLAGMQFF.

Concerning this clonotype: Sequence at one end of the junction differs from germline and may be a read error. V and J are TRBV5-4 and TRBJ1-6; TRBD1 might be the D (5 bases). Germline V gene data show CDR1 as SGHNT and CDR2 as YYREEE (reference sequence). There are 16 residues in the CDR3. CDR3 DNA: TGTGCCAGCAGCATTGGTGGTGCGGAGGGGAATTCACGCCTCCACTTT. As protein: CASSIGGAEGNSRLHF.

The rearrangement links TRBV11-2 to TRBJ2-5, with a weak D call TRBD1 (5 bases). This CDR3 comprises 16 residues. V gave up 5 bases and J gave up 7 bases, with 23 bases separating them. The germline CDR1 and CDR2 sequences are SGHAT and FQNNGV. The DNA for the CDR3 is TGTGCCAGCAGCATAGTCCCGGGCCGCCTGCAGGGGACCCAGTACTTC. It encodes CASSIVPGRLQGTQYF. The whole variable domain, remainder taken from reference TRBV11-2 and TRBJ2-5, is EAGVAQSPRYKIIEKRQSVAFWCNPISGHATLYWYQQILGQGPKLLIQFQNNGVVDDSQLPKDRFSAERLKGVDSTLKIQPAKLEDSAVYLCASSIVPGRLQGTQYFGPGTRLLVL.

About this clonotype itself: Being one base from a much bigger clone, this may be a read error. This chain joins TRBV6-2 or TRBV6-3 and TRBJ2-1, with 11 bases aligning to TRBD1. CDR1 MNHEY and CDR2 SVGEGT come from the germline V gene. The CDR3 has 16 residues. The J segment lost 8 bases and the V segment lost 0 bases, leaving 6 bases of the junction unmatched. This CDR3 reads CASSYSGQGAYYEQFF. For the CDR3, the DNA is TGTGCCAGCAGTTACTCAGGACAGGGGGCTTATTATGAGCAGTTCTTC.

This chain connects TRBV5-1 to TRBJ2-2; the match to TRBD1 covers 7 bases. This CDR3 region has 14 residues. J lost 3 bases, V lost 4 bases, and 3 bases had no gene match. Germline V gene sequence: CDR1 SGHRS, CDR2 YFSETQ. CDR3 loop: CASSPQGDTGELFF. CDR3 sequence (DNA): TGCGCCAGCAGCCCCCAGGGGGACACCGGGGAGCTGTTTTTT.

This clonotype was recorded at least ten times. V gene TRBV4-2 combines with J gene TRBJ1-3; D call uncertain. Trimming stripped 0 bases from V and 4 bases from J, with 13 bases between. This CDR3 spans 16 amino acids. Germline CDR1 is LGHNA and CDR2 is YNFKEQ. The CDR3 loop reads CASSQEATPLGNTIYF. In nucleotides, the CDR3 is TGTGCCAGCAGCCAAGAAGCGACCCCCCTCGGAAACACCATATATTTT.

Details on this clonotype: A read error is possible here, since a much larger clone lies one base away. The chain carries TRBV29-1 and TRBJ1-2; D gene unclear. The CDR3 runs to 15 residues. Trimming removed 7 bases at V and 6 bases at J, with 24 bases between. In germline, CDR1 is SQVTM, CDR2 ANQGSEA. CDR3: CSARSAGNSIHGYTF. In nucleotides, the CDR3 is TGCAGCGCCCGTTCAGCGGGCAACAGCATTCATGGCTACACCTTC.

This clonotype has only a few counts. The chain joins TRBV24-1 to TRBJ2-7, with D maybe TRBD1 (5 bases). The V end was cut by 3 bases, the J end by 5 bases, with 13 bases between. The germline CDR1 and CDR2 sequences are KGHDR and SFDVKD. This CDR3 is 14 amino acids long. The CDR3 sequence is CATSDIRGFDEQYF. The CDR3 DNA sequence: TGTGCCACCAGTGATATTAGGGGATTCGACGAGCAGTACTTC.